This T cell receptor (beta chain) was obtained from a study of cytomegalovirus exposure and HLA in healthy donors. Overall study findings and caveats: Most of the TCR beta V segments (in an earlier analysis) were productive either about 90% or about 30% of the time.

It was with 60 Vbeta and 13 Jbeta primers that the PCR ran. Clones were read by immunoSEQ multiplex PCR, and TCRdb kept only the in-frame ones, dropping some. The sample records some 140,000 clones, 80% being singletons. V lost 10 bases and J 1 base, leaving 19 bases between the germline ends. Germline CDR1 reads SEHNR; CDR2 reads FQNEAQ (reference sequence). The CDR3 covers 15 residues. About this clone itself: Its target is not known.

The rearrangement links TRBV7-9 to TRBJ1-2, with unresolved D. The sample taken for sequencing was PBMCs. The clonotype originates from a young man in good health and CMV-seronegative. CDR3 coding DNA: TGTGCCACCATGTCAGGATCAGGTATTAACTATGGCTACACCTTC. It yields the protein CATMSGSGINYGYTF.